Sequencing of this TCR beta chain was carried out in a study of vaccination and CD4 T cells after COVID-19 (dated by TCRdb to 2022 to 2024). In terms of the full investigation: Convalescent patients had a positive SARS-CoV-2 result on nasal swab PCR, and of these patients, fewer than ten had mild disease and one had severe disease. In the convalescent cohort there were six males and four females, among whom were two Hispanic individuals, seven Caucasians, two Asians and one multiracial person. Each participant got two doses of either the Pfizer-BioNTech BNT162b2 vaccine (n=8) or the Moderna mRNA-1273 vaccine (n=2). Post-COVID blood samples were collected from convalescent patients a median of roughly 100 days after diagnosis, with a range of roughly 35 to 170 days. Post-vaccine blood samples were collected a median of about 72 days after the second vaccine dose, ranging from roughly 14 to 241 days. The cultures were stimulated with overlapping spike peptide pools from SARS-CoV-2 and from the common cold coronaviruses HCoV-NL63, HCoV-OC43 and HCoV-229E. In control cultures, a CEFX viral epitope pool was used as positive control, an HIV-1 Nef peptide pool was used as negative control, or no peptide was added. In roughly 11 COVID-19 convalescent patients and a handful of infection-naive healthy vaccine recipients, the spike-specific CD4+ TCR repertoire before mRNA vaccination was compared with the repertoire after mRNA vaccination. Study-level results and caveats: The study included relatively few convalescent patients and did not analyze early timepoints after natural infection. Nearly all vaccine-specific clones in convalescent patients (304 of 307) were mono-reactive for SARS-CoV-2 spike rather than cross-reactive with common cold coronaviruses. In convalescent patients, a median around 85% of post-vaccine SARS-CoV-2-reactive clones were detected only after vaccination, and vaccine-specific priming was suggested by this finding. An increase in the median number of SARS-CoV-2-reactive clonotypes from approximately 20 after infection to approximately 41 after vaccination was observed, but the change was not found to be significant.

What this sample's treatment or condition label stands for: approximately 9-day PBMC culture with coronavirus spike peptide pools or control peptides (ViraFEST assay). The ViraFEST assay was used in the study, in which antigen-specific T cells were expanded with peptide pools and expanded clonotypes were subsequently identified by TCR sequencing. The positive SARS-CoV-2 PCR tests of the convalescent patients were dated from March to December 2020, before the Alpha, Beta and Delta variants emerged in the United States. Each well held two million PBMCs cultured with around 10 ug/ml peptide pools in IMDM containing approximately 5% human AB serum and 7.5 to 10 IU/ml IL-2. Half of the culture medium was replaced with fresh IL-2-containing medium on days 3 and 7. After roughly 11 days of culture, CD4+ T cells were isolated by negative selection with the EasySep CD4+ T cell isolation kit. Ficoll-Paque Plus gradient centrifugation was used to isolate PBMCs from whole blood, and the isolated PBMCs were then either used fresh or cryopreserved at -140C. Culture conditions were generally each tested in triplicate wells.

About this clonotype: It has no known antigen specificity. No much larger clone exists at a distance of one base, and base qualities are not known.

Library method: PCR. DNA from cultured CD4+ T cells was subjected to TCR sequencing with the Oncomine TCR Beta short-read assay at the Johns Hopkins FTIC core. The QIAamp micro DNA kit was used to extract genomic DNA from the cultured CD4+ T cells. Oncomine TCR Beta libraries made from cultured CD4+ T cells were pooled using unique dual indexes and sequenced on an Illumina iSeq 100. The study's processing was this. Non-productive sequences were filtered out, and CDR3s that did not start with C, did not end with F or W, or were shorter than 7 amino acids were discarded. The MANAFEST web application was used to identify antigen-specific clonotypes by comparing peptide-stimulated wells against reference wells and other culture wells. An FDR below 0.05, an odds ratio above 5, and a productive frequency above 0.1% in at least two of three replicate wells were required for clones to be considered positive. Clonotypes that were significantly expanded in both SARS-CoV-2 spike wells and at least one common cold coronavirus spike condition were defined as cross-reactive. Using R version 3.6.1, CDR3 homology was evaluated through Levenshtein distances (stringdist) along with unrooted phylogenetic trees (ape). TCRdb reanalyzed the raw reads on its own, using fastp at Q25 for trimming and MiXCR for clone calling, and kept in-frame beta chains. Identical CDR3 protein sequences are pooled into one entry, listed with their most common genes and DNA. The V and J calls shown here were made by TCRdb, not taken from the authors' results. The sample table lists more than 12,000 distinct CDR3 sequences, approximately 52% of them with a count of one. The top ten constitute approximately 9.5% of the sample.

This sequence originates from a human donor who had recovered from COVID-19. Sequencing used CD4+ T cells from blood, cultured in vitro.

The CDR3 reads as follows: CASSLRAGGYTDTQYF. The DNA reads as follows: TGTGCCAGCAGTTTAAGAGCGGGGGGCTACACAGATACGCAGTATTTT. The rearrangement combines TRBV12-3 or TRBV12-4 with TRBJ2-3; TRBD2 lines up with 9 middle nucleotides. At the junction V is shortened by 2 bases and J by 2 bases; bases outside the gene matches: 5. The CDR3 goes from the cysteine to the phenylalanine over 16 residues. The kept DNA is CDR3 alone, 48 bases in frame from the first base.